The clone carrying this T cell receptor (beta chain) was detected only a few times. The PCR made use of 60 Vbeta and 13 Jbeta primers. Here immunoSEQ multiplex PCR was the method, and the copy in TCRdb shows in-frame clones only, minus some. The data contain about 150,000 clones, 50% to 75% of them singletons. The record originates from a study of cytomegalovirus exposure and HLA in healthy donors. The CDR3 runs to 16 residues. Germline V lookup: CDR1 SGHTA, CDR2 FQGNSA. Trimming took 5 bases from V and 7 from J, leaving 21 bases between them. The chain carries TRBV7-2 and TRBJ2-1; TRBD2 might be the D (7 bases). The specimen was PBMCs. The TCR originated in a woman in her 40s in good health and CMV-seronegative. Here the CDR3 DNA reads TGTGCCAGCAGCGGGGGGGTCAGGGGCCCCCGAAATGAGCAGTTCTTC. Translated: CASSGGVRGPRNEQFF.